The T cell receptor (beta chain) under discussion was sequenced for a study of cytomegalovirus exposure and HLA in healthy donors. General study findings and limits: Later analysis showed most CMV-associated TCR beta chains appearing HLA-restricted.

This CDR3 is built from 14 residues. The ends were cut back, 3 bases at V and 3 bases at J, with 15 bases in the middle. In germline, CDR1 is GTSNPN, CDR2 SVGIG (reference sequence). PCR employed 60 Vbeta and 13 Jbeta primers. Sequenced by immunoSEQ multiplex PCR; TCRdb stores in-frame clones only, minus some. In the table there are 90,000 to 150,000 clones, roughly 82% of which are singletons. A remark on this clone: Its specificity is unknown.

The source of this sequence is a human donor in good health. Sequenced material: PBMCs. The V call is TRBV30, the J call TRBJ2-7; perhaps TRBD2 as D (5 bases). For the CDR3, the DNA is TGTGCCTGGAGGAGGGTAGGCAGGAACTACGAGCAGTACTTC. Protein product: CAWRRVGRNYEQYF.